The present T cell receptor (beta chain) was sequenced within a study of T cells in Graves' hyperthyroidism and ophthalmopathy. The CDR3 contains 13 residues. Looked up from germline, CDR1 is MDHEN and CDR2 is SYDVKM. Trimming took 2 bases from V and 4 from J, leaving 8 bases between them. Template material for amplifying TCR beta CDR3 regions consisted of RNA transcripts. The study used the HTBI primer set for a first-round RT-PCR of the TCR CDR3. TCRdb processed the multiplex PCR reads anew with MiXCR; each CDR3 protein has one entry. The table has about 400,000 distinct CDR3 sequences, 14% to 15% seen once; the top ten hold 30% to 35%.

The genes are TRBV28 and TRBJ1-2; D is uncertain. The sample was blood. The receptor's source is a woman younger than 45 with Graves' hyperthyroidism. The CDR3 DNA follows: TGTGCCAGCAGTTTAGACCAAAGCTATGGCTACACCTTC. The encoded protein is CASSLDQSYGYTF.